Sequencing of this T cell receptor beta chain was carried out in a study of spatial heterogeneity in lung cancer. Study background: Sequences of the beta chain were consistently detected in greater numbers than alpha-chain sequences. Points from the study as a whole: One measure, the expanded intratumoral alpha and beta TCR count, tracked tumor mutation counts.

The presence of a unique molecular identifier marked each TCR cDNA molecule. TCRdb re-analysed the 5' RACE reads in MiXCR, keeping a single row per CDR3 protein. The sample shows 12,000 or so distinct CDR3 sequences, roughly 15% of them seen only once. As to this clonotype: No antigen is known for it.

Specified time point: sample taken at primary tumor resection. The donors, approximately 66 patients with untreated early-stage non-small cell lung cancer, provided the samples. From tumor, nontumor lung or frozen PBMC, whole RNA was taken unsorted for sequencing. CDR1 is SQVTM, CDR2 ANQGSEA, per germline. CDR3 size: 14 residues. V lost 7 bases, J lost 2 bases, and 5 bases stayed unmatched. The sequence derives from a male donor with early-stage non-small cell lung cancer. The sequencing used lung tumor tissue, collected at surgery. The V call is TRBV29-1, the J call TRBJ2-3; 11 bases fit TRBD2. DNA for the CDR3: TGCAGCGCCCTGACTAGCGGGATCACAGATACGCAGTATTTT. Its protein is CSALTSGITDTQYF.